The 2 T cell receptor beta chains given below trace back to one sample, sequenced in a study of CXCR3-negative and CXCR3-positive naive CD8 T cells. UMI-labeled 5' RACE yielded the TRB cDNA libraries. TCRdb re-called the 5' RACE reads and gives one entry per CDR3 protein, without DNA. The ten top clones account for 4.3%, within a sample of about 62,000 distinct CDR3 sequences. Sequenced input: naive CXCR3- CD8+ T cells from blood. Subset given: CD45RO-CCR7+CD27+CD95- naive CD8+ T cells lacking CXCR3 (TNR3-). These receptors all come from a human donor in good health. Some clones in this sample may be carry-over from other donors' samples.

V usage is TRBV7-9 and J usage is TRBJ1-3. CDR1 SEHNR and CDR2 FQNEAQ come from the germline V gene (reference sequence). This CDR3 has 14 residues. The CDR3 sequence: CASSSAYSGNTIYF.

This chain uses TRBV29-1 with TRBJ1-2; TCRdb lists TRBD1, though no DNA is available to test this call. The CDR3 length is 13 residues. The V gene's germline CDR1 is SQVTM and CDR2 ANQGSEA. The CDR3 is CSAPTGFNYGYTF.